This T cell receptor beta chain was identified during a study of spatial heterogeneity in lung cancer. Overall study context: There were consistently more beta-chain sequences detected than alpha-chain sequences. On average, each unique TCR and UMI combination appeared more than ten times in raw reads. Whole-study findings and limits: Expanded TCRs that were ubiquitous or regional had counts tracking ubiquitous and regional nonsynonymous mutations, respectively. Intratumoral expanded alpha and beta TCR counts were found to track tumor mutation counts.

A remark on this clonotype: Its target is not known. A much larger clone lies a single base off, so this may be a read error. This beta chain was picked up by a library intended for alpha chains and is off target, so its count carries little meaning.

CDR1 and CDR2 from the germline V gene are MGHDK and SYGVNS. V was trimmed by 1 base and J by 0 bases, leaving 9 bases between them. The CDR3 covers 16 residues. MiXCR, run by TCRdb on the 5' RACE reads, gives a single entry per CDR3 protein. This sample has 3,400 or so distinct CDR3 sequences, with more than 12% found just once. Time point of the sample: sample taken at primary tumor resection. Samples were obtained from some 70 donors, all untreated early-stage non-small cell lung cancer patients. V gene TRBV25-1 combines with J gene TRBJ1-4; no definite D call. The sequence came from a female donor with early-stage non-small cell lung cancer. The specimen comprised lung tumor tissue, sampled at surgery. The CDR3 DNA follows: TGTGCCAGCAGTGAATTTCGCGGAGCAACTAATGAAAAACTGTTTTTT. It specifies CASSEFRGATNEKLFF.